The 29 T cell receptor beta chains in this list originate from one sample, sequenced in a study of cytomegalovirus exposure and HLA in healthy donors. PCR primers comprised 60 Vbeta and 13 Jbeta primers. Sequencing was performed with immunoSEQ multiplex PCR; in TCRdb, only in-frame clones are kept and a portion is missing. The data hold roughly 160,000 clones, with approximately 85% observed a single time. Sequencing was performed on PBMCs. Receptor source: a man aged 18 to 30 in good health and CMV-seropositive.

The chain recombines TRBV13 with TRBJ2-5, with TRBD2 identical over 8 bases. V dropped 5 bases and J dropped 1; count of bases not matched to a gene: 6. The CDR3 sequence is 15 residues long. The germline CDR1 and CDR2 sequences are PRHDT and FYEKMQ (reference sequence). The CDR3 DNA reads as TGTGCCAGCAGCCCATACGGGGGGGTCCAAGAGACCCAGTACTTC. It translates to CASSPYGGVQETQYF. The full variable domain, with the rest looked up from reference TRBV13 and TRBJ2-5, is AAGVIQSPRHLIKEKRETATLKCYPIPRHDTVYWYQQGPGQDPQFLISFYEKMQSDKGSIPDRFSAQQFSDYHSELNMSSLELGDSALYFCASSPYGGVQETQYFGPGTRLLVL.

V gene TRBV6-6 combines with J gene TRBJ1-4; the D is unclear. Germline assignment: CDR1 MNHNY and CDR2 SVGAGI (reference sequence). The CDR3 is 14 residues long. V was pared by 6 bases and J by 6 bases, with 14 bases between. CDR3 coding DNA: TGTGCCAGCAGCCCCTCGAGGGCCGATGAAAAACTGTTTTTT. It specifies CASSPSRADEKLFF.

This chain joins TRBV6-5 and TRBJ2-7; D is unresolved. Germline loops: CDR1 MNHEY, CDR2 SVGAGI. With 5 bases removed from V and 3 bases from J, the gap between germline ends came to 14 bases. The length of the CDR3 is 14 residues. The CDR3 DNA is TGTGCCAGCAGTGTCTCTGCACAGCACTACGAGCAGTACTTC. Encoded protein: CASSVSAQHYEQYF.

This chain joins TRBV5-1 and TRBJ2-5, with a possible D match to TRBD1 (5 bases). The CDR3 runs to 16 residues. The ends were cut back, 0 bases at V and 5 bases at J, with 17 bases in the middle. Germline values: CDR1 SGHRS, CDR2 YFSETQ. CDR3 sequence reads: CASSLARAEARETQYF. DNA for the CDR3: TGCGCCAGCAGCTTGGCCAGGGCCGAAGCCAGGGAGACCCAGTACTTC.

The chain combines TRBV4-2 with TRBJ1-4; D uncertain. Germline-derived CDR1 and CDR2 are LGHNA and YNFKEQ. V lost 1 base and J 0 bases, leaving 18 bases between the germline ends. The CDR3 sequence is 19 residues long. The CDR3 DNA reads TGTGCCAGCAGCCAAGTTTTCACACGCCGGGAGGCAACTAATGAAAAACTGTTTTTT. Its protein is CASSQVFTRREATNEKLFF.

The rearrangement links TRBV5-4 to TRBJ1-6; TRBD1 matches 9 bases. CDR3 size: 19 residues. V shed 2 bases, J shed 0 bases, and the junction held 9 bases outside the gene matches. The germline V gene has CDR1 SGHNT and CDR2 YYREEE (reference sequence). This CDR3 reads CASSLGTGWGSSYNSPLHF. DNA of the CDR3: TGTGCCAGCAGCTTAGGGACAGGGTGGGGTAGCTCCTATAATTCACCCCTCCACTTT. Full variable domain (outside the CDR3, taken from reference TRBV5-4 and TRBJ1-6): ETGVTQSPTHLIKTRGQQVTLRCSSQSGHNTVSWYQQALGQGPQFIFQYYREEENGRGNFPPRFSGLQFPNYSSELNVNALELDDSALYLCASSLGTGWGSSYNSPLHFGNGTRLTVT.

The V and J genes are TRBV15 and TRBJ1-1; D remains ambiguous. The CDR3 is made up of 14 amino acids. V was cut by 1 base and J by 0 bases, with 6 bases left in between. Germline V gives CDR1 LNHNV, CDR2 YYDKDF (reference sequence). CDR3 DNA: TGTGCCACCAGCAGAGTAGGAGTGAACACTGAAGCTTTCTTT. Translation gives CATSRVGVNTEAFF.

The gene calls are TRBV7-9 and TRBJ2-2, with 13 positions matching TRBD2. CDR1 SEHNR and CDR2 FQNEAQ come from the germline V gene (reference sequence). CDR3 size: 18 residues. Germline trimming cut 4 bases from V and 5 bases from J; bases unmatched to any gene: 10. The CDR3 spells CASSSPLTSGGHTGELFF. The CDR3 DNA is TGTGCCAGCAGCTCCCCCTTGACTAGCGGGGGGCATACCGGGGAGCTGTTTTTT.

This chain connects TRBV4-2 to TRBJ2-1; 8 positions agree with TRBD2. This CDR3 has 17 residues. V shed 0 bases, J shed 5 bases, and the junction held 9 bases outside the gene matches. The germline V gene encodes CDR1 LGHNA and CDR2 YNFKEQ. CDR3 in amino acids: CASSQEWGTRFHNEQFF. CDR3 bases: TGTGCCAGCAGCCAAGAGTGGGGGACTAGATTCCACAATGAGCAGTTCTTC.

CDR3: CASSLIRGSYNEQFF. The CDR3 DNA reads TGTGCCAGCAGCCTCATCAGGGGCTCCTACAATGAGCAGTTCTTC. V usage is TRBV6-6 and J usage is TRBJ2-1; the D gene is possibly TRBD1 (6 bases). V was cut by 6 bases and J by 0 bases, with 12 bases left in between. CDR1 is MNHNY and CDR2 is SVGAGI in the germline V gene (reference sequence). The CDR3 covers 15 residues.

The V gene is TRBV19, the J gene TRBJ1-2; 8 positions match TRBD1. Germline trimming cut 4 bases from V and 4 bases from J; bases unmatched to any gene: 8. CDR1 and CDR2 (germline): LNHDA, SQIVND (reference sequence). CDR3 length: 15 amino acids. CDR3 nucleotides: TGTGCCAGTAGTACCGATAGGACAGGGACCTATGGCTACACCTTC. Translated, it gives CASSTDRTGTYGYTF.

In DNA form, the CDR3 reads TGTGCCAGCAGCTTCAGGTGGGGGGGGACATCTGGGGCCAACGTCCTGACTTTC. Translated, it gives CASSFRWGGTSGANVLTF. The V and J genes are TRBV5-6 and TRBJ2-6; possibly TRBD2 for D (7 bases). Trimming removed 2 bases from V and 1 base from J, with 16 bases in between. The CDR3 consists of 18 residues. The germline V gene encodes CDR1 SGHDT and CDR2 YYEEEE.

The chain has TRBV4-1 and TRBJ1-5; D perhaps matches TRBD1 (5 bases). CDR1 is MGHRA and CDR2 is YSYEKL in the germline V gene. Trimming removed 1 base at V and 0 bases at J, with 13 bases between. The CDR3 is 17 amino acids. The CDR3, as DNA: TGCGCCAGCAGCCAAGGACCCCAGGGCCGTAGCAATCAGCCCCAGCATTTT. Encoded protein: CASSQGPQGRSNQPQHF.

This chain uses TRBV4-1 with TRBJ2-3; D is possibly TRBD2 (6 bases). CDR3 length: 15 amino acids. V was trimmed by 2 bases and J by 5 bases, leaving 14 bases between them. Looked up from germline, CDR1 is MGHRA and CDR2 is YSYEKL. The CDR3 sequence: CASSQFPGEVDTQYF. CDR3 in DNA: TGCGCCAGCAGCCAATTCCCGGGGGAGGTAGATACGCAGTATTTT.

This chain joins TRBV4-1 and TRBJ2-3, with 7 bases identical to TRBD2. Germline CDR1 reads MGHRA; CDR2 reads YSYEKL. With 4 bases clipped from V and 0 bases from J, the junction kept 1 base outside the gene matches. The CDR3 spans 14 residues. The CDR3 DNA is TGCGCCAGCAGCCCTAGCGGAAGCACAGATACGCAGTATTTT. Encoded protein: CASSPSGSTDTQYF.

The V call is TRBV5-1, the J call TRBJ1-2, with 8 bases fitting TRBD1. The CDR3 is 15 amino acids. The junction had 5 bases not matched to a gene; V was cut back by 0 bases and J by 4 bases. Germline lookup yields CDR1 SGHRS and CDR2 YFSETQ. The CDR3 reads CASSLEGTGVYGYTF. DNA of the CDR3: TGCGCCAGCAGCTTGGAAGGGACAGGCGTCTATGGCTACACCTTC.

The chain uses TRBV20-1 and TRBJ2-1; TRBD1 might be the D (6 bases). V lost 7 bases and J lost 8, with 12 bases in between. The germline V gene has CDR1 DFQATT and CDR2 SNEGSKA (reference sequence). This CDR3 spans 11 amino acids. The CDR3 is CSEIQGDEQFF. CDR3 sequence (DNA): TGCAGTGAAATACAGGGCGATGAGCAGTTCTTC.

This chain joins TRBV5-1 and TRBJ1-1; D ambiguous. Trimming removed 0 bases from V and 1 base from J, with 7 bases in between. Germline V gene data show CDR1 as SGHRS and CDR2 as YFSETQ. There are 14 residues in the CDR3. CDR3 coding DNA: TGCGCCAGCAGCTTGGACAGATCGAACACTGAAGCTTTCTTT. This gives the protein CASSLDRSNTEAFF.

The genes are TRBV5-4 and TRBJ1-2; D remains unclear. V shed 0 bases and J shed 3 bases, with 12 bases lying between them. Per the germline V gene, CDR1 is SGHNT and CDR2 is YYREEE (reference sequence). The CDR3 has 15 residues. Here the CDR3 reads CASSLVGSIHYGYTF. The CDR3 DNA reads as TGTGCCAGCAGCTTGGTTGGTAGCATCCACTATGGCTACACCTTC.

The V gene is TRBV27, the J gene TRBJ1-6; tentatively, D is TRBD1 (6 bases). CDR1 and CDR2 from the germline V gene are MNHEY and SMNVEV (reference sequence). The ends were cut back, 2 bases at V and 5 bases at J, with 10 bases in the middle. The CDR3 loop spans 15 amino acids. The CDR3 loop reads CASSLGGHNNSPLHF. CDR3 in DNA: TGTGCCAGCAGTTTAGGGGGACATAATAATTCACCCCTCCACTTT.

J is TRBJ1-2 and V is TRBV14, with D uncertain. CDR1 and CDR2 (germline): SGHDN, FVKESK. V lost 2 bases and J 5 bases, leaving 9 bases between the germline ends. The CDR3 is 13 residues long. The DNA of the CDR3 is TGTGCCAGCAGCCAATACAGATTTTATGGCTACACCTTC. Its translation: CASSQYRFYGYTF. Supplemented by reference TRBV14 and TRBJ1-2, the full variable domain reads EAGVTQFPSHSVIEKGQTVTLRCDPISGHDNLYWYRRVMGKEIKFLLHFVKESKQDESGMPNNRFLAERTGGTYSTLKVQPAELEDSGVYFCASSQYRFYGYTFGSGTRLTVV.

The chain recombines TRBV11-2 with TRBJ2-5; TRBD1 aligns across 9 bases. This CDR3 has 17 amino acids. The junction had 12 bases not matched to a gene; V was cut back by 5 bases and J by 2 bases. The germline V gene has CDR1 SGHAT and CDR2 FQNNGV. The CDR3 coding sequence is TGTGCCAGCAGCGCCAAAGTAAAGACAGGGGGTCAAGAGACCCAGTACTTC. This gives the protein CASSAKVKTGGQETQYF.

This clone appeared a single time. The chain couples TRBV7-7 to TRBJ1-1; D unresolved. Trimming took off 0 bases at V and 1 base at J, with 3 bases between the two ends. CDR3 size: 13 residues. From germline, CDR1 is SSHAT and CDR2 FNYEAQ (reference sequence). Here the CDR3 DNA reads TGTGCCAGCAGCTTAGCGAGGAACACTGAAGCTTTCTTT. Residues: CASSLARNTEAFF. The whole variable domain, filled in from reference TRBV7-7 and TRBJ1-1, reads GAGVSQSPRYKVTKRGQDVTLRCDPISSHATLYWYQQALGQGPEFLTYFNYEAQPDKSGLPSDRFSAERPEGSISTLTIQRTEQRDSAMYRCASSLARNTEAFFGQGTRLTVV.

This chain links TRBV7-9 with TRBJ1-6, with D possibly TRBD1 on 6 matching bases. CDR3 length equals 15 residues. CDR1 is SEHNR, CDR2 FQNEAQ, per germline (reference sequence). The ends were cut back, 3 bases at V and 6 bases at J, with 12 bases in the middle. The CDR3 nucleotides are TGTGCCAGCAGCTTCCAACAGGGAAGTAATTCACCCCTCCACTTT. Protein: CASSFQQGSNSPLHF.

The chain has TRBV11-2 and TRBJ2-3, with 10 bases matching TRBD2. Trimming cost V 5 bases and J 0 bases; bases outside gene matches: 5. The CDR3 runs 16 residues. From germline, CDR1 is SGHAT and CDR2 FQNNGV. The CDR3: CASSVLAGASTDTQYF. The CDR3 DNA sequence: TGTGCCAGCAGCGTCCTAGCGGGGGCCAGCACAGATACGCAGTATTTT.

CDR3 loop: CASSSDRKTQYF. In DNA, the CDR3 is TGTGCCAGCAGCTCGGACAGGAAGACCCAGTACTTC. The gene calls are TRBV7-6 and TRBJ2-5, with 7 bases identical to TRBD1. Germline V gives CDR1 SGHVS, CDR2 FNYEAQ. Unmatched junction bases numbered 2, after V lost 4 bases and J lost 6 bases. This CDR3 is built from 12 residues. The full variable domain, rest sourced from reference TRBV7-6 and TRBJ2-5, is GAGVSQSPRYKVTKRGQDVALRCDPISGHVSLYWYRQALGQGPEFLTYFNYEAQQDKSGLPNDRFSAERPEGSISTLTIQRTEQRDSAMYRCASSSDRKTQYFGPGTRLLVL.

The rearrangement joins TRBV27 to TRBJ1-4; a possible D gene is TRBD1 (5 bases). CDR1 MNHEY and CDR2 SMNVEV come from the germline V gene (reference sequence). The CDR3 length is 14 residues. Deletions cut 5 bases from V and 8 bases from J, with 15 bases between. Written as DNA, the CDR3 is TGTGCCAGCAGTCCTCGACAGTTAGACGAAAAACTGTTTTTT. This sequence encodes CASSPRQLDEKLFF.

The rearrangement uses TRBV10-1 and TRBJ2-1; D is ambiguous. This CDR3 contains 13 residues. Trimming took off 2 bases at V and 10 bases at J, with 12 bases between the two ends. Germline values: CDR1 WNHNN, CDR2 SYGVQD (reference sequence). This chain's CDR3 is CASSEAPLDEQFF. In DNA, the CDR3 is TGCGCCAGCAGTGAGGCCCCCCTAGACGAGCAGTTCTTC.

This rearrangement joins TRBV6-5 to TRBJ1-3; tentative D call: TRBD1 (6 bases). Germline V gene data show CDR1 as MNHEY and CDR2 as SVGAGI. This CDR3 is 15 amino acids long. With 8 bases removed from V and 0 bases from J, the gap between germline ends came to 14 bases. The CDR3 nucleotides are TGTGCCAGCCGGACAGACACGTCCTCTGGAAACACCATATATTTT. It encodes CASRTDTSSGNTIYF.